The 4 T cell receptor beta chains presented below share a single source sample, sequenced in a study of T-cell reconstitution after alpha-beta-depleted transplantation in children. Preparation of the TCRbeta library used unique molecular identifiers. Via MiXCR, TCRdb re-called the PCR reads, giving one row per CDR3 protein. Here the sample spans approximately 980,000 distinct CDR3 sequences, roughly 29% being singletons. The sequencing used PBMCs, mostly from graft donor cells, collected 360 days after TCRalphabeta/CD19-depleted stem cell transplant. These receptors all come from a boy under two years old who had a stem cell transplant for SCID, so the T cells may come from the graft donor.

Written as DNA, the CDR3 is TGCGCCAGCAGCCTTACCGGGACAGGGAGCACTGAAGCTTTCTTT. Its translation: CASSLTGTGSTEAFF. The chain uses TRBV4-1 and TRBJ1-1, with TRBD1 identical over 9 bases. Germline V gene data show CDR1 as MGHRA and CDR2 as YSYEKL. The CDR3 runs 15 residues. With 4 bases clipped from V and 4 bases from J, the junction kept 7 bases outside the gene matches.

V is TRBV5-1 and J is TRBJ1-2; perhaps TRBD1 as D (6 bases). CDR1 and CDR2 from the germline V gene are SGHRS and YFSETQ. V dropped 5 bases and J dropped 4 bases, with 15 bases sitting between them. The length of the CDR3 is 14 residues. The CDR3 DNA follows: TGCGCCAGCAGTCCCCGGACAGACCTCTATGGCTACACCTTC. Its translation is CASSPRTDLYGYTF.

This clonotype occurred a few times. This rearrangement joins TRBV20-1 to TRBJ2-1; 7 nucleotides align to TRBD2. Germline V gives CDR1 DFQATT, CDR2 SNEGSKA (reference sequence). The CDR3 runs 14 residues. J was trimmed by 6 bases and V by 5 bases; bases with no gene match: 10. DNA of the CDR3: TGCAGTGCTGCCGGGACTATCCCCTTCAATGAGCAGTTCTTC. Its translation is CSAAGTIPFNEQFF.

In this sample, this clonotype turned up a few times. Mismatch with germline at one junction end may stem from a read error. V and J are TRBV5-1 and TRBJ2-7; D not certain. Germline V gene lookup returns CDR1 SGHRS and CDR2 YFSETQ. The CDR3 loop spans 14 amino acids. The DNA for the CDR3 is TGTGCCAGCAGTTTAGCCCCCTCGAACTACGAGCAGTACTTC. Its protein is CASSLAPSNYEQYF.